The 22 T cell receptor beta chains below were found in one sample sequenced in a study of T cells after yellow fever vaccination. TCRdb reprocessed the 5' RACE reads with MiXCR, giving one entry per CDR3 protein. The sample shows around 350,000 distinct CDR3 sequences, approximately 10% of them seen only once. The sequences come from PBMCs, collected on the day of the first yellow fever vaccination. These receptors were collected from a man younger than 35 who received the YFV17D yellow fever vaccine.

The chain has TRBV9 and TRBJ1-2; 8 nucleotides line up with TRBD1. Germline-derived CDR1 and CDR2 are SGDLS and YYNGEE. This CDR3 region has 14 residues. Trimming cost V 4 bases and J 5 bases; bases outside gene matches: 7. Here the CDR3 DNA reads TGTGCCAGCAGCACGCTTACAGGGGGATATGGCTACACCTTC. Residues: CASSTLTGGYGYTF.

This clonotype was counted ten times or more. This CDR3 is CASSSFGRAAEAFF. CDR3 nucleotides: TGTGCCAGCAGCTCCTTCGGGAGGGCTGCTGAAGCTTTCTTT. This chain connects TRBV5-4 to TRBJ1-1, with unresolved D. V gave up 3 bases and J gave up 6 bases, with 15 bases separating them. In germline, CDR1 is SGHNT, CDR2 YYREEE (reference sequence). CDR3 size: 14 residues.

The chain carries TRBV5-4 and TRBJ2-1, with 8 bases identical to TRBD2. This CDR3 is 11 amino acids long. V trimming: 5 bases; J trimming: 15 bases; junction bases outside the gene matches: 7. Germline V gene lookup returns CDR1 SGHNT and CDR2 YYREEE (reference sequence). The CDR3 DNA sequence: TGTGCCAGCAGACATAGCGGGGACCTGTTCTTC. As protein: CASRHSGDLFF.

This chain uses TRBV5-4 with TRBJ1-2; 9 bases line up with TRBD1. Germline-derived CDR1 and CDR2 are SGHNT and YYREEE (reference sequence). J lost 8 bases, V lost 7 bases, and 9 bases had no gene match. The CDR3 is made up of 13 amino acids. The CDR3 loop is CASRDRELGGYTF. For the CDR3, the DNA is TGTGCCAGCCGGGACAGGGAACTTGGGGGCTACACCTTC.

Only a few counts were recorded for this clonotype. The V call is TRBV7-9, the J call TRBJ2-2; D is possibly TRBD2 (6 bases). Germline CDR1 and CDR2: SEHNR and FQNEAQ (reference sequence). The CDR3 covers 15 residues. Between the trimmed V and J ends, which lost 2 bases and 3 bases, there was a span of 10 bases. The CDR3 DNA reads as TGTGCCAGCAGCTTAATCGGGGGTGACACCGGGGAGCTGTTTTTT. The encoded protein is CASSLIGGDTGELFF.

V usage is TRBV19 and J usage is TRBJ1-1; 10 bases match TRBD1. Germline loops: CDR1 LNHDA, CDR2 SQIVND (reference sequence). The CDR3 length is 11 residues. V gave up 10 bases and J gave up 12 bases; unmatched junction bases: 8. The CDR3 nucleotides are TGTGCCATTCGGACAGGGGGGAGGTCTTTCTTT. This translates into CAIRTGGRSFF.

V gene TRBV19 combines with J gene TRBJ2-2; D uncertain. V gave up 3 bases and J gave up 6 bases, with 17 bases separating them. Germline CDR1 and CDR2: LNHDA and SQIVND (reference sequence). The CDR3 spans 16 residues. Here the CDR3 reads CASSIATGARSGELFF. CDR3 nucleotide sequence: TGTGCCAGTAGTATTGCCACTGGAGCAAGATCCGGGGAGCTGTTTTTT. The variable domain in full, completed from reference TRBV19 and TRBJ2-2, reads DGGITQSPKYLFRKEGQNVTLSCEQNLNHDAMYWYRQDPGQGLRLIYYSQIVNDFQKGDIAEGYSVSREKKESFPLTVTSAQKNPTAFYLCASSIATGARSGELFFGEGSRLTVL.

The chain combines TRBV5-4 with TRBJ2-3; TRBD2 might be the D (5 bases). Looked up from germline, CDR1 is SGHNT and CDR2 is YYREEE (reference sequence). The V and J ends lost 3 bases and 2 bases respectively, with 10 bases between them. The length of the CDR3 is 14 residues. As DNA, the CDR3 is TGTGCCAGCAGCTCGCGGACTGACACAGATACGCAGTATTTT. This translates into CASSSRTDTDTQYF.

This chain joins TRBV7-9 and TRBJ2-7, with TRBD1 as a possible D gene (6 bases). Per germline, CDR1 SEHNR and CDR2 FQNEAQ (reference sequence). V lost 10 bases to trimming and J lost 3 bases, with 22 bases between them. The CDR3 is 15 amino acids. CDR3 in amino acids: CAIRTHRRQDYEQYF. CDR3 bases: TGTGCCATCCGAACCCATCGACGACAGGACTACGAGCAGTACTTC.

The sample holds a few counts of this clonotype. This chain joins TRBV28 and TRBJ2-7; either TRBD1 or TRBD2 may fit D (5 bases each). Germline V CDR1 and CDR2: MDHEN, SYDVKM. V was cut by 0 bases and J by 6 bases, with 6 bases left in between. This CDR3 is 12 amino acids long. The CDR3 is CASSLWRGEQYV. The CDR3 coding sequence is TGTGCCAGCAGTTTATGGAGGGGCGAGCAGTACGTC.

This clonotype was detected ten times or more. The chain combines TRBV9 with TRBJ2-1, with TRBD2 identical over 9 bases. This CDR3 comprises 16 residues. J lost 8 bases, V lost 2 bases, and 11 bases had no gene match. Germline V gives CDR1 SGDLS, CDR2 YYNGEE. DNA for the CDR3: TGTGCCAGCAGCGTCCCGCGGGGGGGGAAGGTCCATGAGCAGTTCTTC. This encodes CASSVPRGGKVHEQFF.

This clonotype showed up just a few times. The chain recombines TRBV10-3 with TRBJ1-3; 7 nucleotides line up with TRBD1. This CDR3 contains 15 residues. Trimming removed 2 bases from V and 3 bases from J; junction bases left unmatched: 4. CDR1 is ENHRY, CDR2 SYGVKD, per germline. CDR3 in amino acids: CAISEATGRGNTIYF. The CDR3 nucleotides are TGTGCCATCAGTGAGGCGACAGGGCGTGGAAACACCATATATTTT.

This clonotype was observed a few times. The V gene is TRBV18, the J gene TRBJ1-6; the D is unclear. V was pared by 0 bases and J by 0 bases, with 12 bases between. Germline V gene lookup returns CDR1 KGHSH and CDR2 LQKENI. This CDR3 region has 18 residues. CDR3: CASSPPDRGYSYNSPLHF. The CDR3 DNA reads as TGTGCCAGCTCACCACCGGACCGAGGTTACTCCTATAATTCACCCCTCCACTTT.

This CDR3 is CASSLGGGTQGNTQYF. CDR3 sequence (DNA): TGTGCCAGCAGCTTAGGGGGGGGTACGCAGGGGAATACGCAGTATTTT. The V and J genes are TRBV7-2 and TRBJ2-3; a possible D gene is TRBD2 (7 bases). CDR1 is SGHTA and CDR2 is FQGNSA in the germline V gene. Trimming removed 1 base at V and 7 bases at J, with 18 bases between. This CDR3 contains 16 residues.

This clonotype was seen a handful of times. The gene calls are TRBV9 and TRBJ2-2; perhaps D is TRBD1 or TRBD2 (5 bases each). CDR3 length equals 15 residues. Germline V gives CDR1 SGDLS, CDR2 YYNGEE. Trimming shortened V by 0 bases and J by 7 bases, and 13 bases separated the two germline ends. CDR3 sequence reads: CASSVETGLYGELFF. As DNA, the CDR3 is TGTGCCAGCAGCGTAGAAACGGGGCTGTACGGGGAGCTGTTTTTT.

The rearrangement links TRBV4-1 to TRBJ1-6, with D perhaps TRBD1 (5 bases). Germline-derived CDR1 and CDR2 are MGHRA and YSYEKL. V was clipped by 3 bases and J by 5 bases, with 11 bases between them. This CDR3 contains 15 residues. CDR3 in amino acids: CASSHRTRDNSPLHF. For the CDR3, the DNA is TGCGCCAGCAGCCACCGGACACGAGATAATTCACCCCTCCACTTT.

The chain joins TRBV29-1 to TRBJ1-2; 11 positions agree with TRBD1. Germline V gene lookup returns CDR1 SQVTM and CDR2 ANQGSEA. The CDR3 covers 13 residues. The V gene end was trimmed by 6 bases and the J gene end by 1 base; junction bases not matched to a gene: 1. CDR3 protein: CSVGTGGNYGYTF. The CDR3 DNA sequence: TGCAGCGTCGGGACAGGGGGTAACTATGGCTACACCTTC.

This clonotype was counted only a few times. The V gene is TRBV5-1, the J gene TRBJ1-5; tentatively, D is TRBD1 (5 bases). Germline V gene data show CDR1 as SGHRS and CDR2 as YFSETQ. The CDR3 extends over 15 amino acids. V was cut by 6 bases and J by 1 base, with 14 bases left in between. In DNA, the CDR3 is TGCGCCAGCACCTCCACGGACACCAGCAATCAGCCCCAGCATTTT. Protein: CASTSTDTSNQPQHF.

The CDR3 DNA reads TGTGCCAGCAGCGCCGGGACTAGCGGATACAATGAGCAGTTCTTC. This codes for CASSAGTSGYNEQFF. V and J are TRBV7-8 and TRBJ2-1; 11 nucleotides match TRBD2. Germline V gives CDR1 SGHVS, CDR2 FQNEAQ. V was pared by 5 bases and J by 4 bases, with 4 bases of the junction left unmatched. The CDR3 consists of 15 residues.

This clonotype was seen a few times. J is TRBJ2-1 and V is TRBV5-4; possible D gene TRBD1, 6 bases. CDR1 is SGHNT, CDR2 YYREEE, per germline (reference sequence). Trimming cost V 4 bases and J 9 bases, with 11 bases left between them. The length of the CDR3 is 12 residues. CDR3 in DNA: TGTGCCAGCAGCACCGGGACAAGTGAGCAGTTCTTC. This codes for CASSTGTSEQFF.

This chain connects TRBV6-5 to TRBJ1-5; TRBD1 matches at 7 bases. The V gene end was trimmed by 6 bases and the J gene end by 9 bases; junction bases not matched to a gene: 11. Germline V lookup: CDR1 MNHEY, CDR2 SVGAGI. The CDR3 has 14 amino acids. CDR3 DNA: TGTGCCAGCAGCCTGCAGGGGGGGTACGGGCCCCAGCATTTT. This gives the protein CASSLQGGYGPQHF.

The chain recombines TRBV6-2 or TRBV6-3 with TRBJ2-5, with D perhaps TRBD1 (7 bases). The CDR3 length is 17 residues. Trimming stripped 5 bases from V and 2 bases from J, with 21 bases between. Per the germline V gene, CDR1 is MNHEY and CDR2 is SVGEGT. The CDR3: CASSQTAIAGQQETQYF. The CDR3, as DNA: TGTGCCAGCAGTCAAACCGCAATCGCGGGACAGCAAGAGACCCAGTACTTC.